This T cell receptor (beta chain) was profiled in a study of T-cell reconstitution after alpha-beta-depleted transplantation in children. Unique molecular identifiers were built into the TCRbeta library. Using its own MiXCR run on the PCR reads, TCRdb lists one record per CDR3 protein. The sample lists fewer than 550,000 distinct CDR3 sequences, under 12% occurring once. This clonotype was observed at least ten times. Antigen unknown. Trimming cost V 6 bases and J 4 bases, with 13 bases left between them. Per germline, CDR1 MDHEN and CDR2 SYDVKM. This CDR3 is built from 13 residues. The study, taken as a whole, reports: At around two months after transplant, the alpha-beta T cells were reportedly derived from several hundred expanded clones that came from non-depleted graft cells. T-cell counts and diversity at one year following transplant were attributed mainly to newly produced T cells.

The sample in question was PBMCs, obtained before TCRalphabeta/CD19-depleted stem cell transplant. The sequence was collected from a child aged 2-15 years with inherited bone marrow failure, due to receive a stem cell transplant. The chain couples TRBV28 to TRBJ2-7; TRBD2 might be the D (6 bases). The DNA of the CDR3 is TGTGCCAGCAGGCGCGGGACCCGATACGAGCAGTACTTC. Its protein product is CASRRGTRYEQYF.